The 14 T cell receptor beta chains presented below share a single source sample, sequenced in a study of vaccination effects on CD4 cells after COVID-19. Sequencing used immunoSEQ multiplex PCR; TCRdb keeps in-frame clones, though not all of them. The table has 20,000 to 25,000 clones, 73% seen once; the top ten hold roughly 9.6%. These TCRs are of unknown antigen specificity. Isolating CD4+ T cells followed less than 11 days of culture. Material: CD4+ T cells from PBMCs cultured without peptide, obtained before COVID-19 vaccination. Receptors originate from a human donor who received a COVID-19 vaccine.

Concerning this clone itself: Other DNA sequences of this sample code for an identical CDR3. J is TRBJ1-2 and V is TRBV19; TRBD1 matches 10 bases. Trimming took 4 bases from V and 4 from J; bases not matched to a gene: 3. From germline, CDR1 is LNHDA and CDR2 SQIVND (reference sequence). This CDR3 is 14 amino acids long. CDR3 in amino acids: CASSTTGGGYGYTF. Here the CDR3 DNA reads TGTGCCAGTAGTACGACAGGGGGCGGCTATGGCTACACCTTC. Drawing the rest from reference TRBV19 and TRBJ1-2, the complete variable domain is DGGITQSPKYLFRKEGQNVTLSCEQNLNHDAMYWYRQDPGQGLRLIYYSQIVNDFQKGDIAEGYSVSREKKESFPLTVTSAQKNPTAFYLCASSTTGGGYGYTFGSGTRLTVV.

V gene TRBV6-5 combines with J gene TRBJ1-1, with 8 positions matching TRBD1. Germline CDR1 reads MNHEY; CDR2 reads SVGAGI. The CDR3 consists of 14 residues. V was clipped by 8 bases and J by 3 bases; unmatched bases: 8. CDR3 DNA: TGTGCCAGCGGACAGGGTCGGGTTTACACTGAAGCTTTCTTT. Its protein product is CASGQGRVYTEAFF.

The chain carries TRBV28 and TRBJ2-7; perhaps TRBD1 as D (6 bases). CDR3 length: 15 residues. The V end was cut by 5 bases, the J end by 3 bases, with 17 bases between. Germline CDR1 MDHEN, CDR2 SYDVKM. The CDR3 sequence is CASSRTWAGDYEQYF. For the CDR3, the DNA is TGTGCCAGCAGTCGGACTTGGGCAGGGGACTACGAGCAGTACTTC.

This clone was seen just once. This rearrangement joins TRBV7-9 to TRBJ1-6; TRBD1 matches at 8 bases. The V gene end was trimmed by 5 bases and the J gene end by 6 bases; junction bases not matched to a gene: 6. Germline-derived CDR1 and CDR2 are SEHNR and FQNEAQ (reference sequence). The CDR3 is made up of 15 amino acids. The CDR3 sequence is CASSPPGQANSPLHF. The CDR3 DNA reads TGTGCCAGCAGCCCCCCGGGACAGGCTAATTCACCCCTCCACTTT.

The rearrangement uses TRBV24-1 and TRBJ2-7; perhaps TRBD1 as D (5 bases). Trimming shortened V by 2 bases and J by 5 bases, and 24 bases separated the two germline ends. This CDR3 comprises 18 residues. Germline V gives CDR1 KGHDR, CDR2 SFDVKD. The CDR3 region is CATSDSSKGQARANEQYF. CDR3 bases: TGTGCCACCAGTGATTCCTCGAAGGGGCAGGCTCGGGCCAACGAGCAGTACTTC.

V and J are TRBV29-1 and TRBJ2-1; no clear D. V lost 5 bases and J 8 bases, leaving 16 bases between the germline ends. Looked up from germline, CDR1 is SQVTM and CDR2 is ANQGSEA. The CDR3 is 13 amino acids. The CDR3 region has the DNA TGCAGCGTTTCCCGGGTTGGGCTGGATGAGCAGTTCTTC. It yields the protein CSVSRVGLDEQFF.

The chain has TRBV5-4 and TRBJ2-1; D remains ambiguous. The germline CDR1 and CDR2 sequences are SGHNT and YYREEE (reference sequence). V lost 3 bases to trimming and J lost 9 bases, with 10 bases between them. CDR3 length: 12 amino acids. The chain's CDR3 is CASSSPWGEQFF. CDR3 sequence (DNA): TGTGCCAGCAGCTCTCCATGGGGTGAGCAGTTCTTC. The full variable domain, with the rest looked up from reference TRBV5-4 and TRBJ2-1, is ETGVTQSPTHLIKTRGQQVTLRCSSQSGHNTVSWYQQALGQGPQFIFQYYREEENGRGNFPPRFSGLQFPNYSSELNVNALELDDSALYLCASSSPWGEQFFGPGTRLTVL.

This clone turned up a few times. The chain joins TRBV7-6 to TRBJ1-6; TRBD1 matches at 9 bases. CDR3 length equals 15 residues. The germline gives CDR1 SGHVS, CDR2 FNYEAQ. Trimming took 5 bases from V and 7 from J; bases not matched to a gene: 6. The CDR3 sequence: CASSRDRAANSPLHF. The CDR3 DNA follows: TGTGCCAGCAGCCGGGACAGGGCCGCCAATTCACCCCTCCACTTT.

This chain joins TRBV19 and TRBJ2-2; D is perhaps TRBD1 (6 bases). V lost 10 bases, J lost 5 bases, and 20 bases lay in between. The CDR3 is 15 residues long. Germline V gene lookup returns CDR1 LNHDA and CDR2 SQIVND (reference sequence). CDR3 coding DNA: TGTGCCACCTCGCTAGGACAGCTTGTGACCGGGGAGCTGTTTTTT. Its protein product is CATSLGQLVTGELFF.

The rearrangement links TRBV5-5 to TRBJ1-1, with D possibly TRBD1 on 5 matching bases. V gave up 4 bases and J gave up 3 bases, with 13 bases separating them. CDR1 SGHKS and CDR2 YYEKEE come from the germline V gene (reference sequence). The CDR3 has 14 amino acids. As DNA, the CDR3 is TGTGCCAGCAGCCTAGGGGTAAGGGACACTGAAGCTTTCTTT. It is translated as CASSLGVRDTEAFF.

The chain is built from TRBV3-1 (or the pseudogene TRBV3-2) and TRBJ2-5; unclear D gene. The CDR3 is 15 amino acids. V was shortened by 0 bases and J by 1 base, with 9 bases between the two germline ends. Germline values: CDR1 LGHDT, CDR2 YNNKEL (reference sequence). CDR3 DNA: TGTGCCAGCAGCCAAGAACTACGTAGCCAAGAGACCCAGTACTTC. This gives the protein CASSQELRSQETQYF.

The chain uses TRBV11-2 and TRBJ2-7, with TRBD2 matching 9 bases. Germline CDR1 and CDR2: SGHAT and FQNNGV. The CDR3 has 18 amino acids. The V segment lost 1 base and the J segment 2 bases; nucleotides outside the gene matches: 12. The CDR3 region is CASSLGASGKQRPYEQYF. The CDR3 nucleotides are TGTGCCAGCAGCTTAGGGGCTAGCGGGAAACAACGGCCCTACGAGCAGTACTTC. The variable domain in full, completed from reference TRBV11-2 and TRBJ2-7, reads EAGVAQSPRYKIIEKRQSVAFWCNPISGHATLYWYQQILGQGPKLLIQFQNNGVVDDSQLPKDRFSAERLKGVDSTLKIQPAKLEDSAVYLCASSLGASGKQRPYEQYFGPGTRLTVT.

This clone was detected once. The chain links TRBV18 to TRBJ2-2; TRBD1 is a possible D gene (5 bases). CDR1 is KGHSH and CDR2 is LQKENI in the germline V gene. This CDR3 spans 14 amino acids. V was trimmed by 0 bases and J by 4 bases, leaving 6 bases between them. CDR3 bases: TGTGCCAGCTCACCACCCCAGGGCACCGGGGAGCTGTTTTTT. Protein: CASSPPQGTGELFF.

The genes are TRBV5-8 and TRBJ1-2; 9 bases align to TRBD1. Losses at the gene ends were 0 bases for V and 2 bases for J; bases not matched to a gene: 2. CDR1 and CDR2 from the germline V gene are SGHTS and YDEGEE. The CDR3 length is 15 residues. This CDR3 is CASSLAGTGNYGYTF. CDR3 nucleotides: TGTGCCAGCAGCTTGGCCGGGACAGGGAACTATGGCTACACCTTC.